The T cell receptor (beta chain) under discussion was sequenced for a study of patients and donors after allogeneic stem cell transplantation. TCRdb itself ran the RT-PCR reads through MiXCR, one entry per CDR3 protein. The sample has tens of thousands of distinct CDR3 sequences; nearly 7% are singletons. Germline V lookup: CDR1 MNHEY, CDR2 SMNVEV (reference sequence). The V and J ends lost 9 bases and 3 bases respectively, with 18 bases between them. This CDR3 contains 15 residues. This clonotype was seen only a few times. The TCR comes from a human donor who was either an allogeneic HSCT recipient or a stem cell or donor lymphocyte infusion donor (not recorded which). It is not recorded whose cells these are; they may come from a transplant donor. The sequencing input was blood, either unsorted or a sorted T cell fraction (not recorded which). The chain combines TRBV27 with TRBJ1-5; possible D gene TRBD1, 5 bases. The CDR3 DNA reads TGTGCCAGTAAGCTTCAGGGAGGATCCAATCAGCCCCAGCATTTT. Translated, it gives CASKLQGGSNQPQHF.